This entry features one T cell receptor beta chain sequence. Drawing of blood for sampling happened at baseline, at cycle 4 day 1, and at cycle 7 day 1. This CDR3 spans 15 amino acids. V shed 0 bases and J shed 4 bases, with 13 bases lying between them. The germline CDR1 and CDR2 sequences are SGDLS and YYNGEE. The source of the sample is a study of OX40 agonist ivuxolimab in advanced cancers. The wider study: The group had a mean age of around 64 years, ranged from about 20 to 79, and was 75% to 85% male. Prior checkpoint blockade (anti-PD-1, anti-PD-L1 or anti-CTLA-4) was permitted; approximately 40% had it.

Clones were sequenced by immunoSEQ multiplex PCR, and TCRdb holds only the in-frame ones, with some missing. The table lists 100,000 or so clones, more than 75% of them singletons. The J gene is TRBJ1-2, the V gene TRBV9; D perhaps matches TRBD1 (5 bases). This TCR was sampled from an adult with an advanced solid tumor such as melanoma, head and neck, liver or kidney cancer. The specimen was CD4+ or CD8+ T cells sorted from blood, collected in a trial of the OX40 agonist ivuxolimab. CDR3 nucleotide sequence: TGTGCCAGCAGCGTAGACTCAGGGTTAAGCTATGGCTACACCTTC. This sequence encodes CASSVDSGLSYGYTF. The full variable domain, rest sourced from reference TRBV9 and TRBJ1-2, is DSGVTQTPKHLITATGQRVTLRCSPRSGDLSVYWYQQSLDQGLQFLIQYYNGEERAKGNILERFSAQQFPDLHSELNLSSLELGDSALYFCASSVDSGLSYGYTFGSGTRLTVV.